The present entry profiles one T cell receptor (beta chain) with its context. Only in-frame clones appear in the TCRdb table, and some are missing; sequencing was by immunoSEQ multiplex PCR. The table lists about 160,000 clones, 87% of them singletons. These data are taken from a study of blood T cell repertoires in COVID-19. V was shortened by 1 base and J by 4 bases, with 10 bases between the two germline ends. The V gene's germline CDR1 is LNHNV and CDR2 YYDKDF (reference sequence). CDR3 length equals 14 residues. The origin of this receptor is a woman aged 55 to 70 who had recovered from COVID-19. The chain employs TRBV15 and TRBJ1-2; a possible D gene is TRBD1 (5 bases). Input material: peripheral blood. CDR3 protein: CATSRGGDAYGYTF. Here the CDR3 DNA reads TGTGCCACCAGCAGAGGGGGGGACGCCTATGGCTACACCTTC. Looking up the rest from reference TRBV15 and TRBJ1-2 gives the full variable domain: DAMVIQNPRYQVTQFGKPVTLSCSQTLNHNVMYWYQQKSSQAPKLLFHYYDKDFNNEADTPDNFQSRRPNTSFCFLDIRSPGLGDTAMYLCATSRGGDAYGYTFGSGTRLTVV.